These T cell receptor beta chains were read from a single sample in a study of cytomegalovirus exposure and HLA in healthy donors. The method was immunoSEQ multiplex PCR; TCRdb's version includes in-frame clones alone and lacks a portion of them. Seen here are 120,000 or so clones, 81% observed once, and the top ten hold about 1.8%. The sample taken for sequencing was PBMCs. The receptors derive from a man aged 40-49 years in good health and CMV-seronegative. Both conserved end residues are part of each CDR3. The D gene is left open where the match is weak. The size of a clone is reported for some rows only, either as once, few or many, or as a class for expanded clones.

>.|15|TRBV6-1|TRBJ2-7|TRBD1
CASSVLGTGHYEQYF
TGTGCCAGCAGTGTTCTCGGGACAGGGCACTACGAGCAGTACTTC
>.|15|TRBV6-1|TRBJ1-5|TRBD1
CASSDDRGGNQPQHF
TGTGCCAGCAGTGACGACAGGGGGGGCAATCAGCCCCAGCATTTT
>.|16|TRBV15|TRBJ1-6|TRBD1
CATSRGTGGLNSPLHF
TGTGCCACCAGCAGAGGGACAGGCGGATTAAATTCACCCCTCCACTTT
>.|14|TRBV7-9|TRBJ2-3|TRBD1
CATGQGPVGDTQYF
TGTGCCACCGGACAGGGGCCAGTCGGAGATACGCAGTATTTT
>.|17|TRBV2|TRBJ1-1|TRBD1
CASFGQGAKYTNTEAFF
TGTGCCAGCTTTGGACAGGGGGCGAAGTACACGAACACTGAAGCTTTCTTT
>few|15|TRBV6-1|TRBJ1-6|TRBD1
CATDSRTGSVSPLHF
TGTGCCACCGATTCTCGGACAGGGTCGGTTTCACCCCTCCACTTT
>.|13|TRBV12-2|TRBJ2-7|.
CASRTGQGAGQYF
TGTGCAAGTCGCACGGGACAGGGTGCTGGGCAGTACTTC
>.|13|TRBV5-4|TRBJ1-6|TRBD1
CASIGTDDSPLHF
TGTGCCAGCATCGGGACAGACGATTCACCCCTCCACTTT
>.|12|TRBV7-9|TRBJ1-1|TRBD1
CASSFRTGQTFF
TGTGCCAGCAGCTTCAGGACAGGGCAAACTTTCTTT
>few|11|TRBV10-2|TRBJ2-7|.
CASSGQYEQYF
TGCGCCAGCAGTGGACAGTACGAGCAGTACTTC
>.|13|TRBV30|TRBJ2-5|TRBD2
CAQTSGGVGTQYF
TGTGCCCAAACTAGCGGGGGTGTCGGGACCCAGTACTTC
>.|14|TRBV6-5|TRBJ1-5|.
CASSGWGPNQPQHF
TGTGCCAGCAGTGGCTGGGGCCCTAATCAGCCCCAGCATTTT
>.|12|TRBV7-9|TRBJ2-2|.
CASSFNTGELFF
TGTGCCAGCTCATTCAACACCGGGGAGCTGTTTTTT
>.|14|TRBV25-1|TRBJ2-5|TRBD2
CASSGTSGQETQYF
TGTGCCAGCAGTGGCACTAGCGGCCAAGAGACCCAGTACTTC
>.|16|TRBV5-6|TRBJ1-5|TRBD1
CASSLQGAGINQPQHF
TGTGCCAGCAGTTTGCAGGGGGCTGGGATCAATCAGCCCCAGCATTTT
>.|13|TRBV29-1|TRBJ2-2|TRBD1
CSAGQGATGELFF
TGCAGCGCCGGACAGGGGGCGACCGGGGAGCTGTTTTTT
>.|15|TRBV13|TRBJ1-1|TRBD1
CASSLRQGLGTEAFF
TGTGCCAGCAGCTTAAGACAGGGGTTAGGCACTGAAGCTTTCTTT
>.|16|TRBV27|TRBJ2-1|TRBD2
CASSLRGTSVHNEQFF
TGTGCCAGCAGTTTACGGGGGACTAGCGTCCACAATGAGCAGTTCTTC
>.|14|TRBV9|TRBJ1-5|.
CASSVGGSNQPQHF
TGTGCCAGCAGCGTCGGAGGGAGCAATCAGCCCCAGCATTTT
>.|12|TRBV5-8|TRBJ1-2|TRBD1
CASSQRQGGYTF
TGTGCCAGCAGCCAACGACAGGGGGGCTACACCTTC
>.|18|TRBV21-1|TRBJ1-3|.
CASSKYRGPANSGNTIYF
TGTGCCAGCAGCAAATACAGGGGGCCGGCCAACTCTGGAAACACCATATATTTT
>once|17|TRBV13|TRBJ2-7|TRBD1
CASSSPRKGQISYEQYF
TGTGCCAGCAGCTCCCCGAGAAAGGGACAGATCTCCTACGAGCAGTACTTC
>.|16|TRBV2|TRBJ2-1|TRBD2
CASNPVLAGGPNEQFF
TGTGCCAGCAACCCTGTTCTAGCGGGAGGGCCAAATGAGCAGTTCTTC
>.|16|TRBV11-1|TRBJ1-5|TRBD1
CASNMTGEFGNQPQHF
TGTGCCAGCAACATGACAGGGGAGTTCGGCAATCAGCCCCAGCATTTT
>.|16|TRBV7-2|TRBJ2-5|.
CASSLDLWGEGETQYF
TGTGCCAGCAGCTTAGATCTTTGGGGCGAAGGAGAGACCCAGTACTTC
>.|17|TRBV18|TRBJ1-5|.
CASSPSQVRQYNQPQHF
TGTGCCAGCTCACCGTCGCAGGTGCGACAGTACAATCAGCCCCAGCATTTT
>.|15|TRBV28|TRBJ1-4|.
CASTVQGTDREKLFF
TGTGCCAGCACCGTACAGGGTACCGATAGGGAAAAACTGTTTTTT
>.|15|TRBV7-8|TRBJ1-4|.
CASSLMVRINEKLFF
TGTGCCAGCAGCTTAATGGTCAGGATAAATGAAAAACTGTTTTTT
>.|15|TRBV6-6|TRBJ2-1|.
CASSYGTSSYNEQFF
TGTGCCAGCAGTTACGGGACATCGTCCTACAATGAGCAGTTCTTC
>.|14|TRBV10-3|TRBJ2-3|.
CAIRGKLEPDTQYF
TGTGCCATCAGAGGAAAACTAGAGCCAGATACGCAGTATTTT
>.|15|TRBV5-1|TRBJ2-2|TRBD1
CASSLVQGAGGELFF
TGCGCCAGCAGCTTGGTGCAGGGGGCCGGCGGGGAGCTGTTTTTT
>.|13|TRBV4-3|TRBJ1-6|.
CASSQTQTAPLHF
TGCGCCAGCAGCCAAACCCAAACAGCACCCCTCCACTTT
>.|13|TRBV27|TRBJ2-7|.
CASSLFNSYEQYF
TGTGCCAGCAGTTTATTTAACTCCTACGAGCAGTACTTC
>.|13|TRBV11-2|TRBJ2-7|TRBD1
CASSLDRQGARYF
TGTGCCAGCAGCTTAGACAGACAGGGGGCGAGGTACTTC
>.|15|TRBV18|TRBJ2-5|.
CASSQPGTNQETQYF
TGTGCCAGCTCACAGCCCGGGACAAACCAAGAGACCCAGTACTTC
>.|19|TRBV4-2|TRBJ2-7|TRBD2
CASSQASGLAGQFSYEQYF
TGTGCCAGCAGCCAAGCCTCGGGACTAGCGGGACAATTCTCCTACGAGCAGTACTTC
>few|16|TRBV5-5|TRBJ1-5|.
CASSLEGGWGNQPQHF
TGTGCCAGCAGCTTGGAAGGCGGGTGGGGCAATCAGCCCCAGCATTTT
>.|11|TRBV20-1|TRBJ2-7|.
CSAGQGNEQYF
TGCAGTGCTGGTCAGGGAAACGAGCAGTACTTC
>.|12|TRBV5-1|TRBJ2-5|.
CASSLPEETQYF
TGCGCCAGCAGCTTACCGGAAGAGACCCAGTACTTC
>.|14|TRBV6-5|TRBJ1-5|TRBD1
CASSPGGAAQPQHF
TGTGCCAGCAGTCCAGGGGGCGCGGCTCAGCCCCAGCATTTT
>.|18|TRBV4-3|TRBJ2-2|.
CASSQDLAAALRTGELFF
TGCGCCAGCAGCCAAGATCTCGCGGCAGCGCTTCGCACCGGGGAGCTGTTTTTT
>.|15|TRBV5-5|TRBJ1-1|TRBD1
CASSWGQGIDTEAFF
TGTGCCAGCAGCTGGGGACAGGGGATCGACACTGAAGCTTTCTTT
>once|18|TRBV19|TRBJ2-3|TRBD1
CASSRGSQQGRGTDTQYF
TGTGCCAGTAGTAGAGGGAGCCAACAGGGGCGGGGCACAGATACGCAGTATTTT
>few|16|TRBV6-1|TRBJ2-2|.
CASSGPGGSFTGELFF
TGTGCCAGCAGTGGCCCTGGGGGGTCGTTCACCGGGGAGCTGTTTTTT
>.|15|TRBV7-2|TRBJ1-1|TRBD1
CASSPGGWGTIEAFF
TGTGCCAGCAGTCCAGGGGGGTGGGGGACAATCGAAGCTTTCTTT
>once|14|TRBV29-1|TRBJ1-1|TRBD1
CSVGNRGENTEAFF
TGCAGCGTTGGGAACAGGGGGGAGAACACTGAAGCTTTCTTT
>.|15|TRBV6-1|TRBJ1-1|.
CASREVTTGNTEAFF
TGTGCCAGCAGGGAGGTCACGACGGGGAACACTGAAGCTTTCTTT
>few|14|TRBV11-2|TRBJ1-1|.
CASTLRGQNTEAFF
TGTGCCAGCACCCTTAGGGGACAGAACACTGAAGCTTTCTTT
>.|15|TRBV30|TRBJ2-1|TRBD2
CAWTRLAGLYNEQFF
TGTGCTTGGACCCGACTAGCGGGACTCTACAATGAGCAGTTCTTC
>.|13|TRBV6-5|TRBJ1-5|.
CASSYGGNQPQHF
TGTGCCAGCAGTTACGGGGGGAATCAGCCCCAGCATTTT
>.|11|TRBV6-6|TRBJ1-1|TRBD1
CASSYSDRTSF
TGTGCCAGCAGTTACTCGGACAGGACGAGCTTT
>once|15|TRBV6-5|TRBJ1-3|.
CASSSLAIPGNTIYF
TGTGCCAGCAGCTCCCTGGCCATCCCCGGAAACACCATATATTTT
>.|13|TRBV5-1|TRBJ2-1|TRBD1
CASRPGQGIEQFF
TGCGCCAGCAGACCGGGACAGGGCATTGAGCAGTTCTTC
>.|19|TRBV7-8|TRBJ2-3|TRBD2
CASSRTNIPQAGYTDTQYF
TGTGCCAGCAGCCGAACGAATATCCCTCAAGCGGGATACACAGATACGCAGTATTTT
>.|15|TRBV27|TRBJ2-7|TRBD1
CASSSRGGASYEQYF
TGTGCCAGCAGTTCCAGAGGGGGCGCCTCCTACGAGCAGTACTTC
>.|15|TRBV4-2|TRBJ2-3|TRBD1
CASSQGGGEADTQYF
TGTGCCAGCAGCCAAGGAGGGGGCGAGGCAGATACGCAGTATTTT
>.|15|TRBV6-5|TRBJ2-2|.
CASSYSRSLGGELFF
TGTGCCAGCAGTTACTCGAGGAGCTTGGGCGGGGAGCTGTTTTTT